The clone carrying this T cell receptor (beta chain) was found a few times. The antigen is not known. The data belong to a study of molecular identifiers for immune sequencing clone quantification. Overall study: Four of five splits of RNA from about 20,000 or 100,000 naive CD8 cells were sequenced in replicates.

Points from the study as a whole: Clones above 20 RNA copies contained over 98% of effector molecules but under 1% of naive ones.

TCR libraries were built in bulk with a published protocol and specific TCR primers. TCRdb reanalysed the PCR reads using MiXCR and keeps one entry per CDR3 protein. The sample has thousands of distinct CDR3 sequences, 35% seen once. The ends were cut back, 2 bases at V and 1 base at J, with 4 bases in the middle. CDR1 and CDR2 from the germline V gene are MNHEY and SVGEGT. The length of the CDR3 is 13 residues. Sorted naive CD8 T cells, roughly 19,000 to 1,000,000, were sequenced from 10%, 30% or 50% RNA. The source is a human donor in good health. Some libraries in this study had Jurkat cell RNA spiked in. The chain uses TRBV6-2 or TRBV6-3 and TRBJ2-3; D is unresolved. The sample comprised naive CD8+ T cells from blood, with Jurkat cell RNA spiked in. Subset meaning: FACS-sorted CD8+CD4-CCR7+CD45RA+ naive T cells. CDR3: CASSYGGTDTQYF. As DNA, the CDR3 is TGTGCCAGCAGTTACGGGGGCACAGATACGCAGTATTTT.